Listed below are T cell receptor beta chains from one sample, sequenced in a study of OX40 agonist ivuxolimab in advanced cancers. The repertoire was sequenced with immunoSEQ multiplex PCR; TCRdb's copy has only in-frame clones and lacks some. The sample includes approximately 48,000 clones, 80% of them seen just once. The source material was CD4+ or CD8+ T cells sorted from blood, sampled in a trial of the OX40 agonist ivuxolimab. The receptor source for this set is an adult with an advanced solid tumor such as melanoma, head and neck, liver or kidney cancer. The CDR3 runs from the conserved cysteine through the conserved F or W. The order of the fields is D gene, J gene, V gene, clone size, CDR3 protein, CDR3 DNA. D genes are given only for firm matches. Size tells how often a clone was seen (once, few, many) or the class of an expanded clone, and some rows leave it out.

. TRBJ1-1 TRBV6-1 . CASSRDVGSEAFF TGTGCCAGCAGTCGGGACGTGGGCAGCGAAGCTTTCTTT
TRBD1 TRBJ2-1 TRBV7-9 . CASSQLDRDRALEQFF TGTGCCAGCAGCCAACTCGACCGGGACAGGGCGTTGGAGCAGTTCTTC
. TRBJ2-3 TRBV18 . CASSRGLADITDTQYF TGTGCCAGCTCCCGGGGGCTAGCGGACATCACAGATACGCAGTATTTT
. TRBJ2-1 TRBV6-5 . CASSYSIPTPHEQFF TGTGCCAGCAGTTACTCGATCCCAACCCCCCATGAGCAGTTCTTC
. TRBJ1-4 TRBV7-9 . CASSSNSLATNEKLFF TGTGCCAGCAGCTCAAACTCGCTTGCAACTAATGAAAAACTGTTTTTT
. TRBJ1-6 TRBV27 . CASSTTGVGSYNSPLHF TGTGCCAGCAGTACGACAGGAGTGGGTTCCTATAATTCACCCCTCCACTTT
. TRBJ1-6 TRBV4-3 . CASSQEKGTNSPLHF TGCGCCAGCAGCCAAGAAAAGGGTACTAATTCACCCCTCCACTTT
. TRBJ2-2 TRBV19 . CASRGTGREELFF TGTGCCAGTAGGGGGACCGGACGGGAGGAGCTGTTTTTT
. TRBJ1-1 TRBV4-3 . CASSHPGGSFEAFF TGCGCCAGCAGCCATCCCGGCGGGAGTTTTGAAGCTTTCTTT
TRBD1 TRBJ1-2 TRBV28 . CASSSPGTGPSNYGYTF TGTGCCAGCAGTTCCCCCGGGACAGGGCCTTCTAACTATGGCTACACCTTC
TRBD2 TRBJ2-1 TRBV5-1 . CASSLAYLAGGPGKGNEQFF TGCGCCAGCAGCTTGGCCTATCTAGCGGGAGGCCCTGGGAAGGGTAATGAGCAGTTCTTC
. TRBJ2-5 TRBV5-3 . CASSLAGVQETQYF TGTGCCAGCAGCCTAGCTGGGGTCCAAGAGACCCAGTACTTC
TRBD1 TRBJ2-5 TRBV7-3 few CASSAGQGITSQETQYF TGTGCCAGCAGCGCAGGACAGGGGATAACTAGCCAAGAGACCCAGTACTTC
TRBD1 TRBJ1-2 TRBV7-2 . CASSLGLGGHGYTF TGTGCCAGCAGCTTAGGATTAGGGGGCCATGGCTACACCTTC
TRBD1 TRBJ2-7 TRBV10-3 few CAISGRTGAPGEQYF TGTGCCATCAGTGGAAGGACAGGCGCCCCGGGCGAGCAGTACTTC
. TRBJ2-2 TRBV9 . CASSLGHYTGELFF TGTGCCAGCAGCTTGGGACATTACACCGGGGAGCTGTTTTTT
. TRBJ1-4 TRBV5-4 . CASSPRGELSNEKLFF TGTGCCAGCAGCCCCCGCGGGGAGCTATCTAATGAAAAACTGTTTTTT
. TRBJ1-3 TRBV5-4 . CASSRAGGASGNTIYF TGTGCCAGCAGCCGAGCGGGGGGCGCTTCGGGAAACACCATATATTTT
TRBD1 TRBJ1-2 TRBV7-9 . CASSLLGTELHYGYTF TGTGCCAGCAGCTTACTTGGGACAGAGCTACACTATGGCTACACCTTC
TRBD2 TRBJ2-7 TRBV28 few CASSSLAGGRLYEQYF TGTGCCAGCAGTTCACTAGCGGGAGGCCGACTCTACGAGCAGTACTTC
TRBD2 TRBJ2-2 TRBV14 . CASSQVSGINTGELFF TGTGCCAGCAGCCAAGTGAGCGGGATTAACACCGGGGAGCTGTTTTTT
. TRBJ1-2 TRBV28 . CASSFGSYGYTF TGTGCCAGCAGTTTCGGCAGCTATGGCTACACCTTC
TRBD1 TRBJ1-1 TRBV25-1 . CASPFRQGEGTEAFF TGTGCCAGCCCATTCCGACAGGGGGAGGGTACTGAAGCTTTCTTT
. TRBJ1-3 TRBV7-9 . CASSPDMGPGNTIYF TGTGCCAGCAGCCCGGACATGGGCCCTGGAAACACCATATATTTT
. TRBJ1-2 TRBV4-3 . CASSPTLRAGANYGYTF TGCGCCAGCAGCCCAACCCTCAGGGCGGGAGCTAACTATGGCTACACCTTC
. TRBJ2-7 TRBV6-1 . CASQGYSYEQYF TGTGCCAGCCAGGGCTATAGCTACGAGCAGTACTTC
TRBD1 TRBJ2-2 TRBV5-4 . CASSPQTGRNTGELFF TGTGCCAGCAGCCCACAGACAGGGAGAAACACCGGGGAGCTGTTTTTT
TRBD1 TRBJ1-2 TRBV27 . CASSLSGTGTHGYTF TGTGCCAGCAGTTTATCCGGGACAGGGACCCATGGCTACACCTTC
. TRBJ1-2 TRBV7-2 . CASSLGVGSSYTF TGTGCCAGCAGCTTAGGGGTGGGGAGTAGCTACACCTTC
TRBD1 TRBJ2-2 TRBV5-1 . CASSRTGGEWYTGELFF TGCGCCAGCAGCCGTACAGGGGGCGAATGGTACACCGGGGAGCTGTTTTTT
. TRBJ2-2 TRBV9 . CASSAITGELFF TGTGCCAGCAGCGCCATCACCGGGGAGCTGTTTTTT
. TRBJ2-5 TRBV2 . CASSAQQETQYF TGTGCCAGCAGTGCGCAACAAGAGACCCAGTACTTC
. TRBJ2-2 TRBV9 . CASTRGSFNTGELFF TGTGCCAGCACCCGAGGGTCTTTTAACACCGGGGAGCTGTTTTTT
. TRBJ1-5 TRBV2 . CASSSQGNKNQPQHF TGTGCCAGCAGTTCGCAGGGAAATAAGAATCAGCCCCAGCATTTT
. TRBJ1-1 TRBV11-2 . CASSPPGQLNTEAFF TGTGCCAGCAGCCCCCCTGGACAGTTGAACACTGAAGCTTTCTTT
TRBD1 TRBJ2-3 TRBV10-3 . CAISGGGQGTTDTQYF TGTGCCATCTCTGGCGGGGGACAGGGTACCACAGATACGCAGTATTTT